This TCR beta chain was obtained from a study of T cell responses to AZD1222 COVID-19 vaccine. Study findings and constraints: No repertoire was sampled before or during the peak T cell response, only after it. Seropositivity was recorded at baseline in only 6 or 7 AZD1222 recipients. Donors, mostly white British, included more females; clonal diversity was possibly underestimated.

CDR3 length: 16 residues. The ends were cut back, 0 bases at V and 9 bases at J, with 15 bases in the middle. In germline, CDR1 is MGHRA, CDR2 YSYEKL. Regarding this clone: Its antigen is undetermined.

The table came from immunoSEQ multiplex PCR; TCRdb's copy has only in-frame clones and leaves some out. The sample records roughly 120,000 clones, approximately 90% being singletons. The rearrangement joins TRBV4-1 to TRBJ1-6, with D tentatively TRBD1 (5 bases). This receptor was identified in an adult in good health. The sample was peripheral blood, taken on day 0 of AZD1222 vaccination. The CDR3 loop is CASSQDSAGLGSPLHF. The CDR3 coding sequence is TGCGCCAGCAGCCAAGATTCGGCAGGGCTCGGTTCACCCCTCCACTTT.